These 13 T cell receptor beta chains came from one sample sequenced in a study of shared T cell receptors in the human thymus. Generated by immunoSEQ multiplex PCR, the TCRdb table keeps only in-frame clones and is missing some. The sample lists some 640,000 clones; around 87% were seen once. This sample also appeared in a second study, on human thymus T cells.

The sample taken for sequencing was thymocytes. These receptors all come from a boy younger than two with a congenital heart defect.

The chain is built from TRBV4-3 and TRBJ2-7; no clear D. The CDR3 length is 14 residues. Deletions cut 4 bases from V and 4 bases from J, with 14 bases between. Germline V gene sequence: CDR1 LGHNA, CDR2 YSLEER. CDR3 bases: TGCGCCAGCAGCCCTTTACGAGGCTTGTACGAGCAGTACTTC. It specifies CASSPLRGLYEQYF.

This clone has only one observation. The chain uses TRBV6-1 and TRBJ2-7; D is undetermined. Deletions cut 6 bases from V and 3 bases from J, with 3 bases between. The length of the CDR3 is 10 residues. The germline gives CDR1 MNHNS, CDR2 SASEGT. The CDR3, as DNA: TGTGCCAGCAGGAGCTACGAGCAGTACTTC. Translating it yields CASRSYEQYF.

V is TRBV18 and J is TRBJ1-2; the D gene is possibly TRBD1 (6 bases). The CDR3 extends over 14 amino acids. The germline V gene has CDR1 KGHSH and CDR2 LQKENI. Deletions cut 3 bases from V and 2 bases from J, with 10 bases between. DNA for the CDR3: TGTGCCAGCTCACCCTGGACAGCAAACTATGGCTACACCTTC. The encoded protein is CASSPWTANYGYTF.

This chain connects TRBV5-1 to TRBJ2-3; 10 nucleotides match TRBD2. V dropped 4 bases and J dropped 2; count of bases not matched to a gene: 10. The CDR3 consists of 17 residues. Germline CDR1 is SGHRS and CDR2 is YFSETQ. CDR3 protein: CASSPKNLAGVTDTQYF. The CDR3 DNA reads as TGCGCCAGCAGCCCTAAAAACCTAGCGGGAGTCACAGATACGCAGTATTTT.

V is TRBV5-1 and J is TRBJ2-1; D may be TRBD1 (8 bases). CDR1 and CDR2 from the germline V gene are SGHRS and YFSETQ. Trimming stripped 5 bases from V and 7 bases from J, with 16 bases between. CDR3 length: 14 residues. The CDR3 loop reads CASSTGGGGNEQFF. The DNA for the CDR3 is TGCGCCAGCAGTACAGGGGGGGGAGGGAATGAGCAGTTCTTC.

In this sample, this clone turned up a few times. The V gene is TRBV14, the J gene TRBJ2-3; the D gene is possibly TRBD1 (5 bases). Germline CDR1 and CDR2: SGHDN and FVKESK. The CDR3 runs 13 residues. V dropped 2 bases and J dropped 4 bases, with 7 bases sitting between them. The CDR3 spells CASSQIGADTQYF. In nucleotides, the CDR3 is TGTGCCAGCAGCCAAATAGGGGCAGATACGCAGTATTTT.

As regards this clone: The junction does not match germline at one end; this may be a read error. Other DNA variants within this sample encode the same CDR3. The rearrangement uses TRBV5-6 and TRBJ1-6; tentative D call: TRBD1 (6 bases). Germline V gives CDR1 SGHDT, CDR2 YYEEEE. This CDR3 region has 16 residues. The CDR3 DNA reads as TGTGCCAGCAGCTCAGGACAGAGCTCCTATAATTCCCCCCTCCACTTT. The encoded protein is CASSSGQSSYNSPLHF.

CDR3 coding DNA: TGTGCCAGCAGTAGCGGGGGGGACCCAGATACGCAGTATTTT. Amino acids: CASSSGGDPDTQYF. V usage is TRBV7-9 and J usage is TRBJ2-3, with TRBD2 identical over 11 bases. Germline V gene data show CDR1 as SEHNR and CDR2 as FQNEAQ (reference sequence). The CDR3 consists of 14 residues. V gave up 6 bases and J gave up 4 bases; unmatched junction bases: 3.

V gene TRBV15 combines with J gene TRBJ2-3; D gene unclear. The CDR3 is 12 residues long. V was pared by 6 bases and J by 6 bases, with 10 bases between. The germline gives CDR1 LNHNV, CDR2 YYDKDF (reference sequence). This chain's CDR3 is CATSRVSDTQYF. CDR3 nucleotide sequence: TGTGCCACCAGTCGGGTTTCGGATACGCAGTATTTT.

This chain links TRBV5-6 with TRBJ2-5; TRBD1 aligns across 7 bases. V shed 6 bases and J 2 bases; nucleotides not matched to a gene: 7. This CDR3 is built from 14 residues. CDR1 and CDR2 (germline): SGHDT, YYEEEE. Here the CDR3 reads CASTPDRLQETQYF. Written as DNA, the CDR3 is TGTGCCAGCACCCCGGACAGGCTTCAAGAGACCCAGTACTTC.

The chain carries TRBV7-9 and TRBJ1-6; D perhaps matches TRBD1 (6 bases). This CDR3 spans 16 amino acids. CDR1 SEHNR and CDR2 FQNEAQ come from the germline V gene (reference sequence). V lost 3 bases to trimming and J lost 5 bases, with 14 bases between them. The CDR3, as DNA: TGTGCCAGCAGCTTGGGACACGGTTTCGATAATTCACCCCTCCACTTT. Its protein product is CASSLGHGFDNSPLHF.

A word on this clone: Distinct nucleotide sequences in the sample also encode this CDR3. The V gene is TRBV9, the J gene TRBJ2-3, with a possible D match to TRBD2 (5 bases). This CDR3 spans 13 amino acids. V was pared by 3 bases and J by 1 base, with 6 bases between. CDR1 SGDLS and CDR2 YYNGEE come from the germline V gene. This chain's CDR3 is CASSEEGTDTQYF. DNA for the CDR3: TGTGCCAGCAGCGAGGAGGGCACAGATACGCAGTATTTT.

The CDR3 loop is CASSYGPRRSTDTQYF. In DNA form, the CDR3 reads TGTGCCAGCAGTTACGGTCCGCGAAGATCCACAGATACGCAGTATTTT. The rearrangement uses TRBV6-5 and TRBJ2-3; D gene ambiguous. CDR1 is MNHEY and CDR2 is SVGAGI in the germline V gene. CDR3 length equals 16 residues. Trimming left V 2 bases short and J 2 bases short, with 14 bases between.